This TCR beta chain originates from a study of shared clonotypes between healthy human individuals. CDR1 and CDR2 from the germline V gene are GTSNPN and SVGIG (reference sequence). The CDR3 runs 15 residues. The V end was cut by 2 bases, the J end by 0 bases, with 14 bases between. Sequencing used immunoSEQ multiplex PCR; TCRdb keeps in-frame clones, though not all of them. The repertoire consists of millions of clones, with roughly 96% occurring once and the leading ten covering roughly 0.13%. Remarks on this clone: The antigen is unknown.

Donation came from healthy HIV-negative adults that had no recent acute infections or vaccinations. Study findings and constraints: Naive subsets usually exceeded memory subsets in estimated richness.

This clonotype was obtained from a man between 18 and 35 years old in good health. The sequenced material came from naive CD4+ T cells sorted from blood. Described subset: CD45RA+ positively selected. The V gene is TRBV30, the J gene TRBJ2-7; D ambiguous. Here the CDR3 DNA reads TGTGCCTGGAGTCCCCTAGAGAAAAGCTCCTACGAGCAGTACTTC. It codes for CAWSPLEKSSYEQYF.